Sequencing of this T cell receptor beta chain was carried out in a study of shared clonotypes between healthy human individuals (dated by TCRdb to the early 2020s). About the study as a whole: A few men and two women, aged 18 to 49 years, made up the cohort. For each donor, three plates each were used for CD4 naive and CD4 memory, two plates were used for CD8 naive, and one plate was used for CD8 memory. To estimate repertoire size and how much clonotypes are shared between individuals, the study performed deep sequencing of blood TCR repertoires from five healthy adults. Libraries were prepared and TCR repertoires were sequenced by different laboratories using diverse techniques, in order to increase sequencing depth and limit assay-specific biases. Between about 0.9 and 10 billion PBMCs per donor were obtained by leukapheresis. Paper-wide results and their limitations: Sharing across a few donors was observed for about 4.8% of naive CD4, about 4% of naive CD8, about 2.5% of memory CD4, and around 0.44% of memory CD8 clonotypes. Sampling was restricted to blood, and TCR repertoires in tissues likely differ from the TCR repertoires found in blood. Higher generation probabilities were observed for clonotypes shared by all four sorted-subset donors than for non-shared clonotypes. Because the study included a small number of donors, the genetic and exposure-history diversity represented was limited. Rarefaction of sorted-subset datasets indicated incomplete sequencing despite the large sequencing depth. Naive subsets generally had larger estimated clonotype richness than memory subsets did. Based on pairwise subsampling, the degree of clonotype sharing among donors was expected to be affected by sequencing depth.

Trimming takes 0 bases off V and 1 base off J; junction bases not matched to a gene: 5. From a lookup of the germline V gene, CDR1 and CDR2 are SGHVS and FQNEAQ. The CDR3 spans 17 residues, from the cysteine through the phenylalanine. The CDR3 DNA has 51 bases and is translated from base 1. Using the deep immunoSEQ assay, TCR CDR3 regions were amplified from genomic DNA by multiplex PCR. Genomic DNA extracted from each cell subset was distributed evenly over all wells of several immunoSEQ 96-well plates, and each plate served as one replicate. Each replicate PCR for sorted subsets received around 210 ng genomic DNA, equal to roughly 30,000 T cell genomes. The purified libraries were quantified using a Qubit 3.0 fluorometer, sized with a Bioanalyzer 2100, and then quantified again using the KAPA Library Quantification kit. Each immunoSEQ 96-well plate was sequenced on its own single-read 150-cycle Illumina NextSeq 550 flow cell. In the paper's pipeline: Because the immunoSEQ output held only junctional sequences and lacked quality scores, the filtering could not match the filtering applied to full-length reads. Sequences were annotated with PyIR, a Python wrapper for IgBLAST v1.9, and V/J genes and CDR3 were assigned using IMGT germline references. Reads were filtered out if the reads had weak V/J assignments (E-value above 1e-6), no CDR3, stop codons, out-of-frame junctions, or ambiguous translated residues. V3J clonotypes were defined as sequences sharing an identical inferred V gene, J gene, and CDR3 amino acid sequence. Percentage overlap between repertoires was computed as shared unique clonotypes divided by the size of the smaller repertoire. Three approaches were used to assess repertoire richness: RTK rarefaction, the Chao1 estimator, and Recon v2.1 estimates of unobserved clonotypes. For all TCRbeta clonotypes obtained by the gDNA method from a few donors, generation probabilities were computed with OLGA. This immuneACCESS table, as held by TCRdb, lists in-frame sequences with V and J called but not all clones. Of the missing ones, under half trace to an unresolved V gene in checked studies; the others have no known cause. V, J and clone size were drawn from that table, and D and trimming were deduced from the DNA. A total of a few million clones appear in this sample, approximately 95% of them only once. The top ten constitute 0.35% to 0.5% of the sample.

Healthy HIV-negative adults with no recently reported acute infections or vaccinations were included as donors. Only Caucasian adults living in Nashville, Tennessee, USA were represented among the donors. CD4+ T cells were enriched by magnetic negative selection, after which naive cells were positively selected on CD45RA and the negative fraction was taken as the memory subset. Blood was collected by leukapheresis, and PBMCs were isolated by Ficoll-Histopaque density gradient centrifugation and then cryopreserved in liquid nitrogen vapor phase. Purity and quantity of every magnetically sorted T cell population were checked by analytical flow cytometry. From each sorted fraction, genomic DNA was isolated and quantified by UV absorbance on a Nanodrop 2000c. Details on this clone: This clone's antigen is unknown. There are no base qualities to consult, and no much larger clone falls within one base.

The sequence was obtained from a man between 18 and 35 years old in good health. Some clones in this sample may be carry-over from other donors' samples. The V gene is TRBV7-8 and the J gene is TRBJ2-5, with 10 middle bases fitting TRBD2. The sample taken for sequencing was naive CD4+ T cells from PBMCs. What the cell subset or site label conveys for this sample: CD45RA+ positively selected. The DNA is TGTGCCAGCAGCTTAGCGCTTTCTAGCGGGGGCCAAGAGACCCAGTACTTC. This gives the protein CASSLALSSGGQETQYF.